This paragraph covers one T cell receptor (beta chain) sequence. Its antigen is undetermined. For blood RNA, unsorted whole blood served as the source, and germline DNA was extracted too. TCR beta cDNA came from about 0.45 ug total RNA, primed with a constant-region primer. Slightly modified ARM-PCR, run as three nested multiplex PCR rounds, produced the TCR beta libraries. Rounds one and two of PCR, each of about 10 cycles, were primed with TRBV1-TRBV30 forward primers and a C-beta reverse primer. TCRdb re-called the multiplex PCR reads through MiXCR, storing one row per CDR3 protein. The data show about 310,000 distinct CDR3 sequences, with 50% to 60% seen just once and over 15% held by the top ten. The record originates from a study of tumor-infiltrating lymphocytes in primary liver carcinoma. Study-level information: The study obtained roughly 3.5 to 7.13 million productive TCRbeta reads per sample, similar across tissue types. General study findings and limits: Paired tumor-adjacent and tumor-blood samples overlapped less than tumor region pairs did. When set against blood, tumors had a significantly higher top-250-clone fraction (p = 0.039).

CDR1 MDHEN and CDR2 SYDVKM come from the germline V gene. The V segment lost 5 bases and the J segment 3 bases; nucleotides outside the gene matches: 10. The CDR3 runs to 15 residues. This sequence joins TRBV28 and TRBJ2-7, with 7 positions matching TRBD2. The clonotype comes from a woman aged 25-40 years with primary liver carcinoma and hepatitis B virus infection. The sequenced sample was peripheral blood. In nucleotides, the CDR3 is TGTGCCAGCAGTACCCCCGCGGGGGACCTCTACGAGCAGTACTTC. Translation gives CASSTPAGDLYEQYF.